Sequencing of this T cell receptor (beta chain) was carried out in a study of blood T cell repertoires in COVID-19. Across the whole study: COVID-19 samples from acute and convalescent phases originated in the United States, Italy and Spain. PBMCs, B-cell-depleted T cells, or T cells were the source of the cDNA or gDNA that made up the material.

In the original processing: Reference gene primers were amplified, and this amplification served to estimate nucleated cell counts. Some clones are missing from TCRdb's copy, which holds only in-frame ones; the method was immunoSEQ multiplex PCR. The V and J calls and the clone size are those of that table, but D and trimming were determined from the DNA. The repertoire holds some 190,000 clones, with approximately 85% as singletons. Looked up from germline, CDR1 is MNHEY and CDR2 is SVGAGI. Trimming pared 5 bases from V and 5 bases from J, leaving 9 bases between. This CDR3 comprises 12 residues. The chain is built from TRBV6-5 and TRBJ1-2; D not certain. Material: peripheral blood. This receptor was taken from a man in his fifties or sixties with acute or convalescent COVID-19. The DNA for the CDR3 is TGTGCCAGCAGTCCAGGTCGATATGGCTACACCTTC. As protein: CASSPGRYGYTF.